These 32 T cell receptor beta chains originate from one sample sequenced in a study of blood T cells in healthy people across ages. PCR was performed a second time for about 6 to 12 cycles using a sample-barcoded 5' primer and a J-beta primer mix. In TCRdb, the 5' RACE reads were re-called with MiXCR into one record per CDR3 protein. The table includes hundreds of thousands of distinct CDR3 sequences, about 30% detected once. The sample comprised blood. The receptors originated from a woman of 80 years or more in good health.

On this clonotype itself: Given the absence of the conserved phenylalanine or tryptophan at the CDR3 end, a read error is likely. The rearrangement joins TRBV6-1 to TRBJ1-5; D not resolved. The CDR3 runs 12 residues. Germline V gene sequence: CDR1 MNHNS, CDR2 SASEGT. V was pared by 3 bases and J by 7 bases, with 7 bases between. The CDR3 sequence is CASSELGQPQHL. The CDR3 DNA sequence: TGTGCCAGCAGTGAGCTGGGGCAGCCCCAGCATTTG.

This clonotype was counted once. The junction and the germline gene differ at one end; a read error may be behind it. V is TRBV5-6 and J is TRBJ2-3; D may be TRBD1 or TRBD2 (5 bases each). Germline V gene data show CDR1 as SGHDT and CDR2 as YYEEEE. The CDR3 contains 13 residues. The CDR3 loop is CTSSLRGTDTQYF. CDR3 in DNA: TGTACCAGCAGCTTGAGGGGAACAGATACGCAGTATTTT.

This clonotype came up a few times. The V call is TRBV20-1, the J call TRBJ1-2; the D is unclear. Per germline, CDR1 DFQATT and CDR2 SNEGSKA (reference sequence). The CDR3 covers 15 residues. Trimming took 0 bases from V and 7 from J, leaving 18 bases between them. CDR3 sequence: CSARDLSGSNPGYTF. CDR3 DNA: TGCAGTGCTAGAGATCTTTCAGGTTCAAACCCTGGCTACACCTTC.

On this clonotype: It may be a read error: a sequence one base away is much more abundant. The chain links TRBV5-1 to TRBJ2-1; TRBD2 aligns across 8 bases. The tail of the sequence fits TRBJ2-7 better, so the J call may be wrong. The germline gives CDR1 SGHRS, CDR2 YFSETQ. This CDR3 spans 15 amino acids. The CDR3 region has the DNA TGCGCCAGCAGCGTAGCGGGGTTCCCCTACAATGAGCAGTACTTC. It codes for CASSVAGFPYNEQYF.

The chain couples TRBV7-2 to TRBJ2-7, with TRBD1 identical over 7 bases. The DNA end favors TRBJ2-5, so the J call may be wrong. Germline loops: CDR1 SGHTA, CDR2 FQGNSA. The CDR3 runs 15 residues. Written as DNA, the CDR3 is TGTGCCAGCAGTCTACAGGGGACGCCTTCAGAGACCCAGTACTTC. Protein product: CASSLQGTPSETQYF.

This clonotype showed up many times. The gene calls are TRBV7-9 and TRBJ1-2; D is possibly TRBD1 (5 bases). Trimming stripped 1 base from V and 0 bases from J, with 15 bases between. The CDR3 spans 17 residues. Germline V gene sequence: CDR1 SEHNR, CDR2 FQNEAQ (reference sequence). This chain's CDR3 is CASSLDGAGLANYGYTF. In DNA form, the CDR3 reads TGTGCCAGCAGCTTAGACGGGGCCGGGCTAGCTAACTATGGCTACACCTTC.

With respect to this clonotype: One end of the junction does not line up with germline, which may come from a read error. The J gene is TRBJ2-5, the V gene TRBV6-2 or TRBV6-3, with 13 nucleotides matching TRBD2. The DNA matches TRBJ2-7 better at its end, which makes the J call doubtful. The CDR3 has 15 residues. CDR1 MNHEY and CDR2 SVGEGT come from the germline V gene. The CDR3, as DNA: TGCGCCAGCAGCCGAGGACTAGCGGGGGCCTGCGAGCAGTACTTC. As protein: CASSRGLAGACEQYF.

The chain carries TRBV10-3 and TRBJ1-2, with D uncertain. V dropped 3 bases and J dropped 8 bases, with 7 bases sitting between them. This CDR3 spans 11 amino acids. Per the germline V gene, CDR1 is ENHRY and CDR2 is SYGVKD. The CDR3 DNA reads TGTGCCATCAGTGATCTAGGCGGCTACACCTTC. It specifies CAISDLGGYTF.

The genes are TRBV7-6 and TRBJ2-7; D unclear. The V gene's germline CDR1 is SGHVS and CDR2 FNYEAQ. The CDR3 sequence is 15 residues long. V was pared by 0 bases and J by 6 bases, with 15 bases between. CDR3 sequence reads: CASSLAFSSWSEQYF. The CDR3 nucleotides read TGTGCCAGCAGCTTAGCGTTCAGCTCTTGGTCCGAGCAGTACTTC.

This chain joins TRBV30 and TRBJ1-1, with D possibly TRBD1 on 5 matching bases. V was trimmed by 3 bases and J by 1 base, leaving 15 bases between them. The CDR3 spans 15 residues. Germline lookup yields CDR1 GTSNPN and CDR2 SVGIG (reference sequence). In DNA form, the CDR3 reads TGTGCCTGGAGGGCCCCGACAGAACAGAACACTGAAGCTTTCTTT. Amino acids: CAWRAPTEQNTEAFF.

The count of this clonotype is one. The conserved phenylalanine or tryptophan normally closing the CDR3 is absent here, so this likely arose from a read error. The gene calls are TRBV20-1 and TRBJ1-1, with no clear D. The CDR3 is 15 amino acids. Germline CDR1 DFQATT, CDR2 SNEGSKA (reference sequence). Trimming cost V 0 bases and J 6 bases, with 17 bases left between them. The CDR3 DNA sequence: TGCAGTGCTAGAGATAGCGGTCTCGGGATCGCTGAAGCTTTCTGT. Translation: CSARDSGLGIAEAFC.

This clonotype was found many times. The chain links TRBV7-2 to TRBJ2-1; unclear D gene. This CDR3 comprises 15 residues. Trimming shortened V by 0 bases and J by 5 bases, and 11 bases separated the two germline ends. In germline, CDR1 is SGHTA, CDR2 FQGNSA. For the CDR3, the DNA is TGTGCCAGCAGCTTAGCCTTCGGGCCAAACAATGAGCAGTTCTTC. It specifies CASSLAFGPNNEQFF.

As to this clonotype: A much larger clone lies a single base off, so this may be a read error. The chain is built from TRBV9 and TRBJ2-3; D perhaps matches TRBD2 (7 bases). The CDR3 spans 15 residues. Germline V gene lookup returns CDR1 SGDLS and CDR2 YYNGEE. The chain's CDR3 is CANSVGGGSTDTQYF. The CDR3, as DNA: TGTGCCAACAGCGTAGGGGGGGGTAGCACAGATACGCAGTATTTT.

This clonotype has a handful of counts. This rearrangement joins TRBV2 to TRBJ2-1, with 13 nucleotides matching TRBD2. The CDR3 loop spans 14 amino acids. V lost 7 bases to trimming and J lost 6 bases; unmatched junction nucleotides: 3. In germline, CDR1 is SNHLY, CDR2 FYNNEI. CDR3 protein: CASTGTSGVNEQFF. The CDR3 bases are TGTGCCAGCACCGGGACTAGCGGGGTCAATGAGCAGTTCTTC.

This clonotype was found many times. The rearrangement uses TRBV5-1 and TRBJ2-7; possible D gene TRBD2, 5 bases. The CDR3 covers 14 residues. Trimming left V 3 bases short and J 3 bases short, with 13 bases between. CDR1 and CDR2 from the germline V gene are SGHRS and YFSETQ. CDR3 region: CASSSDPGSYEQYF. CDR3 nucleotide sequence: TGCGCCAGCAGCTCGGACCCGGGGAGCTACGAGCAGTACTTC. Combining the CDR3 with reference TRBV5-1 and TRBJ2-7 gives the whole variable domain KAGVTQTPRYLIKTRGQQVTLSCSPISGHRSVSWYQQTPGQGLQFLFEYFSETQRNKGNFPGRFSGRQFSNSRSEMNVSTLELGDSALYLCASSSDPGSYEQYFGPGTRLTVT.

There are a few counts of this clonotype. This chain links TRBV7-3 with TRBJ2-2, with D perhaps assigned TRBD1 or TRBD2 (6 bases each). Germline assignment: CDR1 SGHTA and CDR2 FQGTGA. The ends were cut back, 4 bases at V and 5 bases at J, with 14 bases in the middle. The CDR3 sequence is 15 residues long. The CDR3 coding sequence is TGTGCCAGCAGCTCATTCAGGGGAGGTACCGGGGAGCTGTTTTTT. Translation gives CASSSFRGGTGELFF.

V and J are TRBV6-6 and TRBJ1-4; the match to TRBD1 covers 9 bases. Germline V gives CDR1 MNHNY, CDR2 SVGAGI (reference sequence). The CDR3 consists of 14 residues. The trim removed 5 bases at V and 8 bases at J, leaving 6 bases unmatched. For the CDR3, the DNA is TGTGCCAGCAGTATCGGGACAGGGACGGAAAAACTGTTTTTT. Encoded protein: CASSIGTGTEKLFF.

This chain uses TRBV7-2 with TRBJ1-4; D gene uncertain. Germline CDR1 is SGHTA and CDR2 is FQGNSA. The CDR3 consists of 13 residues. Trimming shortened V by 3 bases and J by 4 bases, and 6 bases separated the two germline ends. Here the CDR3 reads CASSLPDNEKLFF. The CDR3 DNA reads as TGTGCCAGCAGCTTGCCAGATAATGAAAAACTGTTTTTT.

In the case of this clonotype: The junction does not match germline at one end; this may be a read error. The chain links TRBV10-3 to TRBJ2-3; weak D call: TRBD1 (6 bases). There are 15 residues in the CDR3. The germline V gene has CDR1 ENHRY and CDR2 SYGVKD. CDR3 amino acids: CAIGEGGVSTDTQYF. The CDR3 bases are TGTGCCATCGGTGAAGGGGGAGTGAGCACAGATACGCAGTATTTT.

At least ten counts were recorded for this clonotype. The chain employs TRBV7-9 and TRBJ2-7, with D tentatively TRBD2 (5 bases). Per the germline V gene, CDR1 is SEHNR and CDR2 is FQNEAQ (reference sequence). Trimming shortened V by 5 bases and J by 9 bases, and 11 bases separated the two germline ends. This CDR3 contains 11 residues. The DNA of the CDR3 is TGTGCCAGCAGCCAGGCAGAGGGGCAGTACTTC. Protein product: CASSQAEGQYF.

Points on this clonotype: With a much larger clone just one base away, this may be a read error. The chain recombines TRBV20-1 with TRBJ2-1; D might be TRBD2 (5 bases). Germline V gene data show CDR1 as DFQATT and CDR2 as SNEGSKA (reference sequence). The length of the CDR3 is 12 residues. CDR3 coding DNA: TGCAGTGCTAGTGGAGCGGCCCCCATCAAGATCTTC. Translated: CSASGAAPIKIF.

This clonotype was detected ten times or more. The chain couples TRBV20-1 to TRBJ2-3; TRBD2 matches 10 bases. The ends lost 3 bases at V and 2 bases at J; junction bases unmatched: 5. CDR3 length: 15 residues. Per germline, CDR1 DFQATT and CDR2 SNEGSKA (reference sequence). CDR3: CSASILAGPTDTQYF. The CDR3, as DNA: TGCAGTGCTAGTATACTAGCGGGGCCCACAGATACGCAGTATTTT.

At least ten counts were recorded for this clonotype. This chain links TRBV3-1 with TRBJ2-4, with 10 bases fitting TRBD2. CDR3 length: 16 residues. J was trimmed by 6 bases and V by 7 bases; bases with no gene match: 12. The germline V gene encodes CDR1 LGHDT and CDR2 YNNKEL (reference sequence). The CDR3: CASTLSLAGNGNIQYF. The CDR3 coding sequence is TGTGCCAGCACCCTCTCACTAGCGGGGAACGGAAACATTCAGTACTTC. The full variable domain, with the rest looked up from reference TRBV3-1 and TRBJ2-4, is DTAVSQTPKYLVTQMGNDKSIKCEQNLGHDTMYWYKQDSKKFLKIMFSYNNKELIINETVPNRFSPKSPDKAHLNLHINSLELGDSAVYFCASTLSLAGNGNIQYFGAGTRLSVL.

This clonotype was recorded many times. The chain recombines TRBV7-2 with TRBJ2-7; D is perhaps TRBD1 or TRBD2 (5 bases each). The CDR3 loop spans 14 amino acids. Trimming shortened V by 2 bases and J by 3 bases, and 11 bases separated the two germline ends. Germline V gene lookup returns CDR1 SGHTA and CDR2 FQGNSA. The CDR3 bases are TGTGCCAGCAGCTTATCCAGGGCGGGCTACGAGCAGTACTTC. This sequence encodes CASSLSRAGYEQYF.

The chain uses TRBV6-6 and TRBJ1-1; 10 bases match TRBD1. The J segment lost 11 bases and the V segment lost 4 bases, leaving 10 bases of the junction unmatched. Looked up from germline, CDR1 is MNHNY and CDR2 is SVGAGI (reference sequence). CDR3 length: 14 residues. Written as DNA, the CDR3 is TGTGCCAGCAGTTCGATGGGGACAGGGGCCTCGGCTTTCTTT. Its protein product is CASSSMGTGASAFF.

This clonotype was counted at least ten times. The V and J genes are TRBV7-3 and TRBJ2-7; 11 bases align to TRBD1. The CDR3 covers 16 residues. With 1 base clipped from V and 4 bases from J, the junction kept 6 bases outside the gene matches. Germline CDR1 SGHTA, CDR2 FQGTGA. CDR3 bases: TGTGCCAGCAGCTTAATGGCCGGACAGGGGGCTTACGAGCAGTACTTC. It codes for CASSLMAGQGAYEQYF. Full variable domain (outside the CDR3, taken from reference TRBV7-3 and TRBJ2-7): GAGVSQTPSNKVTEKGKYVELRCDPISGHTALYWYRQSLGQGPEFLIYFQGTGAADDSGLPNDRFFAVRPEGSVSTLKIQRTERGDSAVYLCASSLMAGQGAYEQYFGPGTRLTVT.

This clonotype was observed at least ten times. The rearrangement uses TRBV5-6 and TRBJ1-2, with D possibly TRBD1 on 5 matching bases. Germline V lookup: CDR1 SGHDT, CDR2 YYEEEE. The V gene lost 5 bases and the J gene lost 8 bases, with 16 bases spanning the gap. The CDR3 contains 13 residues. CDR3 sequence (DNA): TGTGCCAGCAGTCGAGGGACGGAGCGAGGCTACACCTTC. It codes for CASSRGTERGYTF. The variable domain in full, with the rest retrieved from reference TRBV5-6 and TRBJ1-2, is DAGVTQSPTHLIKTRGQQVTLRCSPKSGHDTVSWYQQALGQGPQFIFQYYEEEERQRGNFPDRFSGHQFPNYSSELNVNALLLGDSALYLCASSRGTERGYTFGSGTRLTVV.

In this sample, this clonotype turned up many times. The V call is TRBV5-1, the J call TRBJ2-3, with a tentative D call TRBD2 (5 bases). Germline V gene sequence: CDR1 SGHRS, CDR2 YFSETQ. V was cut by 0 bases and J by 6 bases, with 17 bases left in between. This CDR3 contains 16 residues. CDR3 protein: CASSLVGGPNGDTQYF. For the CDR3, the DNA is TGCGCCAGCAGCTTGGTAGGCGGGCCAAACGGGGATACGCAGTATTTT.

This clonotype was observed at least ten times. The rearrangement uses TRBV5-1 and TRBJ2-3; TRBD1 is a possible D gene (5 bases). The germline V and J ends were trimmed by 4 bases and 2 bases, with 11 bases remaining between them. CDR1 is SGHRS, CDR2 YFSETQ, per germline. The CDR3 is made up of 14 amino acids. Here the CDR3 DNA reads TGCGCCAGCAGCCTCGACAGCACCACAGATACGCAGTATTTT. It translates to CASSLDSTTDTQYF.

This clonotype was recorded a few times. The chain employs TRBV6-1 and TRBJ1-1; 9 bases map to TRBD1. With 6 bases clipped from V and 5 bases from J, the junction kept 4 bases outside the gene matches. From germline, CDR1 is MNHNS and CDR2 SASEGT. CDR3 length: 13 amino acids. The CDR3 nucleotides are TGTGCCAGCAGGACTGACAGGGGGACTGAAGCTTTCTTT. This gives the protein CASRTDRGTEAFF.

This clonotype occurred a few times. A single base separates this from a much larger clone, so it may be a read error. This chain uses TRBV9 with TRBJ2-1, with 9 bases identical to TRBD1. Germline V gene data show CDR1 as SGDLS and CDR2 as YYNGEE. The CDR3 covers 16 residues. V lost 0 bases and J lost 6; bases outside the gene matches: 7. This CDR3 is CASSVGGTGSCNEQFF. The CDR3 DNA follows: TGTGCCAGCAGCGTAGGGGGGACAGGGTCTTGCAATGAGCAGTTCTTC. Complete variable domain (other parts from reference TRBV9 and TRBJ2-1): DSGVTQTPKHLITATGQRVTLRCSPRSGDLSVYWYQQSLDQGLQFLIQYYNGEERAKGNILERFSAQQFPDLHSELNLSSLELGDSALYFCASSVGGTGSCNEQFFGPGTRLTVL.

This clonotype appeared many times. The J gene is TRBJ2-1, the V gene TRBV6-2 or TRBV6-3, with 8 bases aligning to TRBD2. TRBJ2-7 explains the end of the DNA better; the J call may be wrong. The germline CDR1 and CDR2 sequences are MNHEY and SVGEGT. The CDR3 is made up of 16 amino acids. The chain's CDR3 is CASSSERGHSYNEQYF. CDR3 DNA sequence: TGTGCCAGCAGTTCCGAGCGGGGGCACTCCTACAATGAGCAGTACTTC.